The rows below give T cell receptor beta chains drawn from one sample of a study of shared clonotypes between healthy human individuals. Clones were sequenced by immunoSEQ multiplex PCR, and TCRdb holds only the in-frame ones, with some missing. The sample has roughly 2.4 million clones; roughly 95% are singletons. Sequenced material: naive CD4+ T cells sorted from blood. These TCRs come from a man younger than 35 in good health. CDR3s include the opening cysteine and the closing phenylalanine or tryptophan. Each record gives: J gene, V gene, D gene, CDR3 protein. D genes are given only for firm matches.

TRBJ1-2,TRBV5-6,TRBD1,CASSPDRTGPNYGYTF
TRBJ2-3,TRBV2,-,CASRFEEASTDTQYF
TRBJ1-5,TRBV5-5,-,CASSRGQYRNQPQHF
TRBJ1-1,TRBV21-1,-,CASSKRHRAVTEAFF
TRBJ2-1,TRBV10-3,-,CAISESTVGDNEQFF
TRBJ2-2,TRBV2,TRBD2,CASSEGLLNTGELFF
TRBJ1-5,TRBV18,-,CASSRQGNQPQHF
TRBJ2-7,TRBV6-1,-,CASSEIFRRMSYEQYF
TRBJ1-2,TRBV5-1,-,CASSLEKTNYGYTF
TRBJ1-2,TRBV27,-,CASSSGANYGYTF
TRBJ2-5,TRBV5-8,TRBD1,CASSLEKTGAFGSARVYF
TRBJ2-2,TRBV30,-,CAWTPPGLKSTRADTGELFF
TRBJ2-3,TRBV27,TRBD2,CASSLSWLAGGTQYF
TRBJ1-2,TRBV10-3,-,CAISESNEIYGYTF
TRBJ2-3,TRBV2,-,CASNGAPTDTQYF
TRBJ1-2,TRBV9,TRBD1,CASGGSRGPGGYTF
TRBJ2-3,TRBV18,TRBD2,CASSPVSGSTDTQYF
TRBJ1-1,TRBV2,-,CASSGGPTNTEAFF
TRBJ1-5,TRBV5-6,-,CASSLGPNVNQPQHF
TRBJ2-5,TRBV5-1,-,CASSAGVQETQYF
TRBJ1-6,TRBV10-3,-,CASKHPGSNSPLHF
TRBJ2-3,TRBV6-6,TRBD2,CASIIAGVVTDTQYF
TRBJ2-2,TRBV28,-,CASSYDPAGELFF
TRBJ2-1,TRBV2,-,CASSDRASSYNEQFF
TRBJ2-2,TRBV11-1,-,CASSGTGRGGELFF
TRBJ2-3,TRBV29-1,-,CSVGQSTDTQYF
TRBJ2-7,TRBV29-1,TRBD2,CSVARGVPYEQYF
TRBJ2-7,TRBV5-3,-,CARSLTRHPRGTYEQYF
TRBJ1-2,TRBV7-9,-,CASSPLAASGYTF
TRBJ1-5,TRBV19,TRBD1,CASSHGQGVSNQPQHF
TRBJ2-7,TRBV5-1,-,CASSEGQGGHYEQYF
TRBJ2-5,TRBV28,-,CASRTPSEGGETQYF
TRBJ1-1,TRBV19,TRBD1,CASSRGQGEAFF
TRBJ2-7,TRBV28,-,CASSSLPRAYEQYF
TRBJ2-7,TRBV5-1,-,CASSLQGTSYEQYF
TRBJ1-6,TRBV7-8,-,CASSERRQYNSPLHF
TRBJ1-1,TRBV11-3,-,CASSLDRLNTEAFF
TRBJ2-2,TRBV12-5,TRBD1,CASGFEGTGKADTGELFF
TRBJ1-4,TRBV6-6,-,CASSRSDEKLFF
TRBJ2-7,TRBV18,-,CASSRAQGQYEQYF
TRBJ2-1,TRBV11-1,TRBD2,CASSVALAGGNEQFF
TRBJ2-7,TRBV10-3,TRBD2,CAISASLAGTYEQYF
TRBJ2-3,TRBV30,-,CAWNNRPTDTQYF
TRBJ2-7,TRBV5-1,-,CASSGDPRYEQYF
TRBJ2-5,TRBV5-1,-,CASSSDRETQYF
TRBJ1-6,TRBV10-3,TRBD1,CAIRGTDPGPLHF
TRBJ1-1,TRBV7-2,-,CASSLYKNTEAFF
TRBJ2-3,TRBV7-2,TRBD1,CASSLPISRQGRGDTQYF
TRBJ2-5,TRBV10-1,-,CASSERGLETQYF
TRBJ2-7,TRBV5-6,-,CASSFLAGDVGEQYF
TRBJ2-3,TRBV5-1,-,CASSQRGTDTQYF
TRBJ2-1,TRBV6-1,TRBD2,CASRVLAGGHNEQFF
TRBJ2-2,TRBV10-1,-,CASSESGRANTGELFF